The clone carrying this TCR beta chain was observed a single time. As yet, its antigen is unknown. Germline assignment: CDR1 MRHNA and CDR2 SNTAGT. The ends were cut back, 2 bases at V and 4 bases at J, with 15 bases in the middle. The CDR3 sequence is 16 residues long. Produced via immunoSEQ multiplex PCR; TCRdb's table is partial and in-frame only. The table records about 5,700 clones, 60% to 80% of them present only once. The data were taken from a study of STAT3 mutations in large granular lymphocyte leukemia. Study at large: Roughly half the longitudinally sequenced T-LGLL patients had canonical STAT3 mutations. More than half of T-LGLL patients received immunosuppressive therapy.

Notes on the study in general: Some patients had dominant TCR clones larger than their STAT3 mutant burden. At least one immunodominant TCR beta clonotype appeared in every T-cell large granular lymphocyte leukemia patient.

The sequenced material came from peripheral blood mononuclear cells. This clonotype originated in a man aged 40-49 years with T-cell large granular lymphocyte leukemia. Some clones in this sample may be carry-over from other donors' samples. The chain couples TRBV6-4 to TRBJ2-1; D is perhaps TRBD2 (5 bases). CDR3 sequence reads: CASSDRAGSRYNEQFF. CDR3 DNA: TGTGCCAGCAGTGACAGGGCGGGCTCTAGGTACAATGAGCAGTTCTTC.